This T cell receptor beta chain is drawn from a study of blood T cells in healthy people across ages. Overall study context: About one barcoded TCR beta cDNA was captured per two T cells.

The V and J ends lost 4 bases and 3 bases respectively, with 3 bases between them. The CDR3 sequence is 11 residues long. The germline V gene encodes CDR1 SNHLY and CDR2 FYNNEI. This clonotype was seen only once. A second 7 to 11 cycle PCR used barcoded and J-beta primers. Unique molecular identifiers of 12 random nucleotides labeled each cDNA. Using its own MiXCR run on the 5' RACE reads, TCRdb lists one record per CDR3 protein. The sample has roughly 800,000 distinct CDR3 sequences, 58% seen once. The chain carries TRBV2 and TRBJ1-1; D remains unclear. The sequence derives from a man aged 25-45 years in good health. Sequences were obtained from blood. The CDR3 spells CASSVHTEAFF. As DNA, the CDR3 is TGTGCCAGCAGTGTGCACACTGAAGCTTTCTTT.